Given below is one TCR beta chain in context. This clonotype was observed a few times. It has no known antigen specificity. Base qualities are not recorded, but no much larger clone differs from it by a single base. The data stem from a study of blood T cells in healthy people across ages (dated by TCRdb to between 2014 and 2017). With respect to the entire study: Template switching captured roughly one uniquely barcoded TCR beta cDNA molecule per two T cells in model experiments. Age-related changes in TCR beta repertoire diversity were measured in the study by deep sequencing normalized with unique cDNA molecular identifiers. Four age groups were formed from the donors: young (average roughly 15 years), middle-aged (approximately 40), aged (approximately 60) and long-lived (around 82). Donors of different ages were randomly distributed across sequencing lanes to avoid experimental bias. Two additional independent replicas of 1 million unique cDNA reads from the same blood draw were analyzed for two donors (one aged 18 to 30 and one aged 80 or older).

V loses 6 bases of germline sequence and J loses 2 bases, and the interval between the two ends is 13 bases. Its CDR3 holds 14 amino acids, cysteine through phenylalanine. The retained sequence is limited to the CDR3, 42 bases, with the frame set at the first base. According to the germline V gene, CDR1 reads SGHTA and CDR2 reads FQGNSA. Systemically healthy Caucasian individuals from Russia, over 30 in total and aged about 6 to 90 years, were included as donors. Each donor gave about 9.7 milliliters of peripheral blood, drawn into EDTA-treated Vacutainer tubes. Ficoll-Paque density-gradient centrifugation was used to isolate PBMCs, with at least 6.5 million obtained per sample. Trizol reagent was used to extract total RNA from the PBMCs, yielding at least 5 micrograms per sample. For every donor, an aliquot of PBMCs went through flow cytometry to measure the percentages of naive CD45RAhigh/CD27high T cells.

What the authors observed across the whole study: A strong correlation was found between observed TCR beta diversity and the percentage of naive T cells measured by flow cytometry. Observed TCR beta diversity per million T cells fell roughly linearly with age, and a significant reduction was already apparent by age about 38. The long-lived group showed more naive CD4+ T cells, fewer expanded clones and increased TCR diversity than the aged group, suggesting age selection. Donor CMV infection status was unknown, potentially confounding age-related changes in expanded clonotypes. Because profiling used bulk unsorted PBMCs, naive and antigen-experienced compartments could not be compared conclusively. Total diversity estimates from one million sequenced T cells were considered lower bounds and underestimates.

Libraries came from 5' RACE. A second about 6 to 11 cycle PCR used a sample-barcoded 5' primer and a J-beta primer mix. A template-switch 5' adaptor carrying 12 random nucleotides introduced a unique molecular identifier onto each TCR beta cDNA molecule. Each sample yielded at least 2.5 million CDR3-containing paired-end reads. First-strand cDNA was synthesized from all RNA with the Mint cDNA synthesis kit, primed by a TRBC-specific oligonucleotide. Following uracil-DNA glycosylase treatment, all cDNA underwent a first 18-cycle PCR with the universal primers M1SS and BC2_uni_R. In the original analysis: For normalization, 1 million high-quality reads, each with a distinct molecular identifier, were randomly selected from each sample. Instead of being binned into consensus sequences, reads with shared molecular identifiers were discarded. MiTCR, with a Q25 quality threshold and the strictest error-elimination algorithm, was used for CDR3 identification, clonotype clustering and error correction. Lower-bound total TCR beta diversity was estimated with a nonparametric unseen species model using Euler transformation. TCRdb reanalyzed the raw reads on its own, using fastp at Q25 for trimming and MiXCR for clone calling, and kept in-frame beta chains. Rows with a matching CDR3 protein are joined into one entry that keeps the most common DNA and genes. TCRdb's processing, not the authors' own work, is the source of the V and J calls. Recorded for this sample are fewer than 2,000,000 distinct CDR3 sequences; around 42% of them occurred a single time. The ten most abundant clones make up approximately 22% of the sample.

The chain employs TRBV7-2 and TRBJ1-1, with an unclear D gene assignment. The sequenced sample was blood. The sequence came from a human donor in good health. In nucleotide form, the sequence is TGTGCCAGCAGGATGCGGGCCACCAACACTGAAGCTTTCTTT. This translates into CASRMRATNTEAFF.